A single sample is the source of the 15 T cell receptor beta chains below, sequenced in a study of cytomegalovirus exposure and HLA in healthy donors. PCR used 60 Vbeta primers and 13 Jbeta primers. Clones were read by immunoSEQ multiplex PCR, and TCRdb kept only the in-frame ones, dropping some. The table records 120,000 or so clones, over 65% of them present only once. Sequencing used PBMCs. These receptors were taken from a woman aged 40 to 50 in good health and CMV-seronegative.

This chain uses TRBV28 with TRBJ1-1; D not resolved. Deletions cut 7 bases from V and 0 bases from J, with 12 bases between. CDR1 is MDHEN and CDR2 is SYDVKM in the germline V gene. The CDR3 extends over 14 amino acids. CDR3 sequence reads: CASIQVPMNTEAFF. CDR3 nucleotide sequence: TGTGCCAGCATCCAGGTGCCCATGAACACTGAAGCTTTCTTT.

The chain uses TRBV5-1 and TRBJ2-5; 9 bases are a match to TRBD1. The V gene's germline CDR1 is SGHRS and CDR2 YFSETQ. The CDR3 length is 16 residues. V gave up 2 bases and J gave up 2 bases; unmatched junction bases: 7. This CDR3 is CASSFRQGGGQETQYF. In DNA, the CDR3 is TGCGCCAGCAGCTTCCGACAGGGGGGAGGGCAAGAGACCCAGTACTTC.

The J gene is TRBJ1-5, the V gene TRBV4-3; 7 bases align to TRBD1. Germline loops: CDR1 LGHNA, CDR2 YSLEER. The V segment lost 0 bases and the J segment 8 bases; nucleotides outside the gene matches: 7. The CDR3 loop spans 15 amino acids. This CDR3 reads CASSQERQGFEPQHF. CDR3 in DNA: TGCGCCAGCAGCCAAGAGAGACAGGGTTTTGAGCCCCAGCATTTT.

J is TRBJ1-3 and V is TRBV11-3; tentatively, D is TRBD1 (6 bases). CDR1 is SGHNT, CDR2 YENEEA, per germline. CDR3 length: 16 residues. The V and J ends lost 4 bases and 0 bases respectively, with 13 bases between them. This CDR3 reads CASSSDRLNSGNTIYF. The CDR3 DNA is TGTGCCAGCAGCTCGGACAGACTTAACTCTGGAAACACCATATATTTT.

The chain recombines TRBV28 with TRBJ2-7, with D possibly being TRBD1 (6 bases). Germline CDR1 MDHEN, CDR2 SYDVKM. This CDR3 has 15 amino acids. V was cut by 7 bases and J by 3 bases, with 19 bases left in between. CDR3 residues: CASNPGTFDGYEQYF. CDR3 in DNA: TGTGCCAGCAACCCCGGGACATTCGACGGCTACGAGCAGTACTTC.

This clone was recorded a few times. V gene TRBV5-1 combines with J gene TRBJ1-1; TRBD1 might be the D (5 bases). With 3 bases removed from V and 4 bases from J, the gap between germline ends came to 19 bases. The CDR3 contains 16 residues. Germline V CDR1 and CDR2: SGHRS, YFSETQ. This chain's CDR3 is CASSSTTGLGGTEAFF. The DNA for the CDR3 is TGCGCCAGCAGCTCCACGACGGGACTGGGGGGCACTGAAGCTTTCTTT.

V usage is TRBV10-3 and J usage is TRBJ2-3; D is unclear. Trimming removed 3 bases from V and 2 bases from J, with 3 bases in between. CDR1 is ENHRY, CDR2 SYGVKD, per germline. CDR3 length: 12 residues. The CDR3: CAISDSTDTQYF. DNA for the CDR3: TGTGCCATCAGTGACTCCACAGATACGCAGTATTTT.

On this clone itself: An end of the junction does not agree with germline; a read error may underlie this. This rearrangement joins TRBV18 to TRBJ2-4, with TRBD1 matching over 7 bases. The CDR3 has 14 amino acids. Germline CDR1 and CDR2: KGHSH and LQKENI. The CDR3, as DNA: TGTGCCAGCTCACCAAAGGGACAGTCAAACAGTCAGTACTTC. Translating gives CASSPKGQSNSQYF. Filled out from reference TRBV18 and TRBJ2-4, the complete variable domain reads NAGVMQNPRHLVRRRGQEARLRCSPMKGHSHVYWYRQLPEEGLKFMVYLQKENIIDESGMPKERFSAEFPKEGPSILRIQQVVRGDSAAYFCASSPKGQSNSQYFGAGTRLSVL.

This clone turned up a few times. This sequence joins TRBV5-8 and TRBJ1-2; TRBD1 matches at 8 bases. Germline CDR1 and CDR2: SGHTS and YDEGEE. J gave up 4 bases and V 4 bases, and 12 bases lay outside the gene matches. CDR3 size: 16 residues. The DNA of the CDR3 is TGTGCCAGCAGCCCCTGGACAGGGCAGGAGACCTATGGCTACACCTTC. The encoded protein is CASSPWTGQETYGYTF.

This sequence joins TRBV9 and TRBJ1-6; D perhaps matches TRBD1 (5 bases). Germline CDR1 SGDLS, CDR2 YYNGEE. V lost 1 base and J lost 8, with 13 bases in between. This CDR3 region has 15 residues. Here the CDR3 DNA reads TGTGCCAGCAGCGTAAGGTTAGGGGTGGATTCACCCCTCCACTTT. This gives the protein CASSVRLGVDSPLHF.

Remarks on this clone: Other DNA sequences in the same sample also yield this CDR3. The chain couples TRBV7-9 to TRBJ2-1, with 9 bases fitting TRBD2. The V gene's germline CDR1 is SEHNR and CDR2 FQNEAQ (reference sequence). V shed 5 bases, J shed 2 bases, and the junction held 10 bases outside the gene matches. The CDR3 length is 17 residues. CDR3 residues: CASSAPFRLAAYNEQFF. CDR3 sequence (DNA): TGTGCCAGCAGCGCCCCTTTCCGACTAGCGGCCTACAATGAGCAGTTCTTC.

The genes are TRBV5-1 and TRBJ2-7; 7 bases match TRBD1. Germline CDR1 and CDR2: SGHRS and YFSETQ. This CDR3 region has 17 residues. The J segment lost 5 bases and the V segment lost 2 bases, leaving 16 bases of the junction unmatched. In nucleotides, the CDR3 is TGCGCCAGCAGCTTTTCTTCCGGGACAGATTACGTCCACGAGCAGTACTTC. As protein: CASSFSSGTDYVHEQYF.

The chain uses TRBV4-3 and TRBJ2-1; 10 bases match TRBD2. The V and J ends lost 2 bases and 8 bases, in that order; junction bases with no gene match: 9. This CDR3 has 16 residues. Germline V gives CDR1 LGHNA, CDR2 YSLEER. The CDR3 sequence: CASSQRAGGPGYEQFF. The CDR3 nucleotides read TGCGCCAGCAGCCAAAGAGCGGGAGGGCCCGGGTATGAGCAGTTCTTC.

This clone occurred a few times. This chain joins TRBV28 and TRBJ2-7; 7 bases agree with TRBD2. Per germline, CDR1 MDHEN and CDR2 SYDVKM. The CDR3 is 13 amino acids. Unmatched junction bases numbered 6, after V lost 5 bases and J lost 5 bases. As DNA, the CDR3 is TGTGCCAGCAGTCAGGGACTACCCAACGAGCAGTACTTC. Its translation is CASSQGLPNEQYF.

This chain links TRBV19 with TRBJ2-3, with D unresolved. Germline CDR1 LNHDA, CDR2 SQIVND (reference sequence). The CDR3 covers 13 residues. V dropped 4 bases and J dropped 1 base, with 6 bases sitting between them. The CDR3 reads CASSTQGTDTQYF. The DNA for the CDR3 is TGTGCCAGTAGTACGCAGGGCACAGATACGCAGTATTTT.